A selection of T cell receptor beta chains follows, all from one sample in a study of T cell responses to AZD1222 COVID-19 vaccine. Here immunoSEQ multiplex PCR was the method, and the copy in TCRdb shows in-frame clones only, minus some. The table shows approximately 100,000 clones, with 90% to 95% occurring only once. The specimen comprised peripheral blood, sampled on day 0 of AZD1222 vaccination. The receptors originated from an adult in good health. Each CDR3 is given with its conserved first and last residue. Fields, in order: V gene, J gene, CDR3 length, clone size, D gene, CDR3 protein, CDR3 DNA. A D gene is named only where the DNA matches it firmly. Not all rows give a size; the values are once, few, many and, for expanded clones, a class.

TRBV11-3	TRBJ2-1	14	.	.	CASSHIGVHNEQFF	TGTGCCAGCAGCCATATAGGGGTACACAATGAGCAGTTCTTC
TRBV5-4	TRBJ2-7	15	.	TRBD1	CASSLGGTGGYEQYF	TGTGCCAGCAGCTTGGGCGGGACAGGCGGCTACGAGCAGTACTTC
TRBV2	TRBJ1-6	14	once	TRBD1	CASNRDRGPGTLHF	TGTGCCAGCAACAGGGACAGGGGGCCCGGGACCCTCCACTTT
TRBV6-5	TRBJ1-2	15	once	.	CASRPLWAEDYGYTF	TGTGCCAGCAGACCCTTATGGGCGGAAGACTATGGCTACACCTTC
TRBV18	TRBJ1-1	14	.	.	CASSHREGNTEAFF	TGTGCCAGCTCCCACAGGGAAGGTAACACTGAAGCTTTCTTT
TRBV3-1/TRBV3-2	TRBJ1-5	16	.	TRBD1	CASSQGTGEQNQPQHF	TGTGCCAGCAGCCAAGGGACAGGGGAGCAGAATCAGCCCCAGCATTTT
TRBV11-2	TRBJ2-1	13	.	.	CASSLVSQGEQFF	TGTGCCAGCAGCTTAGTCTCCCAGGGCGAGCAGTTCTTC
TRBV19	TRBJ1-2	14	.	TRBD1	CASSAQMDRLGYTF	TGTGCCAGTAGTGCCCAAATGGACAGGTTGGGCTACACCTTC
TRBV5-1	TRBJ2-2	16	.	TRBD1	CASSYRTGANTGELFF	TGCGCCAGCAGCTACCGGACAGGGGCGAACACCGGGGAGCTGTTTTTT
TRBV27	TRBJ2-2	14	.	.	CASSYQGITGELFF	TGTGCCAGCAGTTACCAGGGCATCACCGGGGAGCTGTTTTTT
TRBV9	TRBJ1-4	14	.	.	CASSVDQGREKLFF	TGTGCCAGCAGCGTGGACCAAGGGAGGGAAAAACTGTTTTTT
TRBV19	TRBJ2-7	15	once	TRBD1	CASSITRDRVYEQYF	TGTGCCAGTAGTATAACGAGGGACAGGGTCTACGAGCAGTACTTC
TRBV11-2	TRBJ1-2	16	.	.	CASSSVVRTLFYGYTF	TGTGCCAGCAGCTCGGTCGTCCGGACGCTCTTTTATGGCTACACCTTC
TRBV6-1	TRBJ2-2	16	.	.	CASSEARIANTGELFF	TGTGCCAGCAGTGAAGCGAGGATAGCGAACACCGGGGAGCTGTTTTTT
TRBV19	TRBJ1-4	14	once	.	CASRVQGGGEKLFF	TGTGCCAGTAGGGTACAGGGAGGGGGTGAAAAACTGTTTTTT
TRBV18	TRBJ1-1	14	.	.	CASSPRGENTEAFF	TGTGCCAGCTCACCACGAGGAGAGAACACTGAAGCTTTCTTT
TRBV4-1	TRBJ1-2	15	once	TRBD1	CASSLTRTGTYGYTF	TGCGCCAGCAGCCTTACTAGGACAGGGACCTATGGCTACACCTTC
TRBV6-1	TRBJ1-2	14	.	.	CASSEKWGVGGYTF	TGTGCCAGCAGTGAAAAATGGGGGGTAGGAGGCTACACCTTC
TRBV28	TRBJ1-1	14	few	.	CASTQRSGYPEAFF	TGTGCCAGCACTCAACGGTCGGGTTACCCTGAAGCTTTCTTT
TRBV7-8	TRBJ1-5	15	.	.	CASSLKRQVNQPQHF	TGTGCCAGCAGCTTAAAGCGACAGGTCAATCAGCCCCAGCATTTT
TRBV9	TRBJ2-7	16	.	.	CASSPRDSEPAYEQYF	TGTGCCAGCAGCCCTCGGGACTCTGAGCCGGCCTACGAGCAGTACTTC
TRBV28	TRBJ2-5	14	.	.	CASSLSQPQETQYF	TGTGCCAGCAGCCTGTCCCAGCCCCAAGAGACCCAGTACTTC
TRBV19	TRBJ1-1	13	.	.	CATNPRSNTEAFF	TGTGCCACTAACCCCAGGAGCAACACTGAAGCTTTCTTT
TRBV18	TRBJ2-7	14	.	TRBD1	CASSVDRGRYEQYF	TGTGCCAGCTCAGTTGACAGGGGGCGGTACGAGCAGTACTTC
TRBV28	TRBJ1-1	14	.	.	CASRTTGLNTEAFF	TGTGCCAGCAGAACTACAGGGTTGAACACTGAAGCTTTCTTT
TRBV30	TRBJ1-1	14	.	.	CAWSVSAVGSEAFF	TGTGCCTGGAGTGTATCCGCCGTTGGAAGCGAAGCTTTCTTT
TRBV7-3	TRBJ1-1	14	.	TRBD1	CASSFHRGNTEAFF	TGTGCCAGCAGCTTTCACAGGGGGAACACTGAAGCTTTCTTT